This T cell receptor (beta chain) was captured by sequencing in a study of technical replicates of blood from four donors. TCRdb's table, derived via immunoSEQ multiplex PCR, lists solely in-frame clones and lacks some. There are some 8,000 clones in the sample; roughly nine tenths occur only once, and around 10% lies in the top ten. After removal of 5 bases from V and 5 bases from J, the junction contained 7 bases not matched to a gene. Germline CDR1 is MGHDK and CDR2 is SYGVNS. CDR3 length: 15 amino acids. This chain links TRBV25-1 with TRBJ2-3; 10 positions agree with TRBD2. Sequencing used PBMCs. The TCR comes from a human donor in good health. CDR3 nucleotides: TGTGCCAGCAGTTTAACTAGCGGGGCGGAAGATACGCAGTATTTT. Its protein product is CASSLTSGAEDTQYF.